This TCR beta chain was captured by sequencing in a study of shared clonotypes between healthy human individuals. In the study's own analysis: Quality scores were absent from the junction-only immunoSEQ sequences, so filtering differed. Sequencing used immunoSEQ multiplex PCR; TCRdb keeps in-frame clones, though not all of them. Clone size and V and J calls were adopted from that table, with D and trimming inferred from the DNA. The table shows around 1.9 million clones, with approximately 94% occurring only once. General study results and limits: Shared clonotypes across all four donors exceeded non-shared ones in generation probability. A limitation of the genetic and exposure-history diversity represented arose from few donors.

V lost 3 bases, J lost 0 bases, and 14 bases lay in between. The germline V gene has CDR1 MDHEN and CDR2 SYDVKM. The CDR3 covers 16 residues. For this clone: What it binds is not known.

Terminally differentiated effector memory CD45RA+ cells were excluded by CCR7 positive selection of CD45RO-negative cells. Input material: naive CD8+ T cells from PBMCs. The source of this sequence is a man between 18 and 29 years old in good health. Some clones in this sample may be carry-over from other donors' samples. The chain couples TRBV28 to TRBJ1-1, with D unresolved. The CDR3, as DNA: TGTGCCAGCAGTTTTTTTCCGGCAGCGGTGAACACTGAAGCTTTCTTT. Translated: CASSFFPAAVNTEAFF.